This TCR beta chain was sequenced in a study of cytomegalovirus exposure and HLA in healthy donors. General study results and limits: The study designated 150 or so TCR beta chains cytomegalovirus-associated. Within a later analysis, the majority of CMV-associated TCR beta chains appeared HLA-restricted.

On this clone itself: Its antigen is unknown.

The donors comprised healthy bone marrow donors. Amplification used 60 Vbeta primers and 13 Jbeta primers. How the authors handled the data: There were about 80 million unique TCR beta chains by a later count, and 8.5 million to 14 million of them were shared. Method: immunoSEQ multiplex PCR; TCRdb's copy keeps in-frame clones and lacks some. The DNA gave D and trimming, while V, J and clone size come from that table. The table lists under 150,000 clones, roughly 79% of them singletons. Germline V gene lookup returns CDR1 MDHEN and CDR2 SYDVKM. This CDR3 has 15 amino acids. Trimming removed 6 bases at V and 5 bases at J, with 19 bases between.

Sequences were obtained from PBMCs. The chain couples TRBV28 to TRBJ2-5, with D perhaps TRBD1 (6 bases). This clonotype was obtained from a young man in good health and CMV-seronegative. The CDR3 region is CASRDNRVRGETQYF. DNA of the CDR3: TGTGCCAGCAGGGACAACAGGGTCCGGGGTGAGACCCAGTACTTC.